This TCR beta chain was identified in a study of cytomegalovirus exposure and HLA in healthy donors. Per the germline V gene, CDR1 is MGHDK and CDR2 is SYGVNS. The CDR3 length is 18 residues. After removal of 0 bases from V and 1 base from J, the junction contained 9 bases not matched to a gene. Findings and caveats of the study: The authors later found HLA-associated TCR beta chains more clonally expanded than equally common others.

Details on this clone: Its antigen is currently unknown.

In the PCR, 60 Vbeta and 13 Jbeta primers were used. Only in-frame clones appear in the TCRdb table, and some are missing; sequencing was by immunoSEQ multiplex PCR. The sample includes roughly 170,000 clones, over 70% of them seen just once. The sequence came from a man between 25 and 39 years old in good health and CMV-seropositive. V gene TRBV25-1 combines with J gene TRBJ2-1; 7 positions match TRBD2. The sequenced material came from PBMCs. In DNA form, the CDR3 reads TGTGCCAGCAGTGAATACGAACTAGCGACGACATCCTACAATGAGCAGTTCTTC. It encodes CASSEYELATTSYNEQFF.